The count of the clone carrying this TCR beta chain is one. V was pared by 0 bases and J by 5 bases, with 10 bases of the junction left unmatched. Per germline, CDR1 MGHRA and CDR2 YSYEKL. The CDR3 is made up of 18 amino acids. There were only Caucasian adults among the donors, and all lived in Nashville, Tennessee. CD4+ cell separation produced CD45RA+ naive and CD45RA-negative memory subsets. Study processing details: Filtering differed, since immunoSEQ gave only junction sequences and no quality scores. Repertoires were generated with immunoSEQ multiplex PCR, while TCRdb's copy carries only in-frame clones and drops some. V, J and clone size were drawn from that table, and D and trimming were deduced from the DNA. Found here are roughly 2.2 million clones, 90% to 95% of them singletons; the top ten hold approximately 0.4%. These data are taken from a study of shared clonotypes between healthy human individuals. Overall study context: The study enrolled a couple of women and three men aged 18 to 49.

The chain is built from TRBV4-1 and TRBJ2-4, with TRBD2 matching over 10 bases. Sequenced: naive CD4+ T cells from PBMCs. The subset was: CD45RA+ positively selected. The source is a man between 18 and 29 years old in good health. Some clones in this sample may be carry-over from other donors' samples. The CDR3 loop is CASSQDALAGTGENIQYF. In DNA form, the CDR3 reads TGCGCCAGCAGCCAAGATGCACTAGCGGGGACGGGCGAAAACATTCAGTACTTC.